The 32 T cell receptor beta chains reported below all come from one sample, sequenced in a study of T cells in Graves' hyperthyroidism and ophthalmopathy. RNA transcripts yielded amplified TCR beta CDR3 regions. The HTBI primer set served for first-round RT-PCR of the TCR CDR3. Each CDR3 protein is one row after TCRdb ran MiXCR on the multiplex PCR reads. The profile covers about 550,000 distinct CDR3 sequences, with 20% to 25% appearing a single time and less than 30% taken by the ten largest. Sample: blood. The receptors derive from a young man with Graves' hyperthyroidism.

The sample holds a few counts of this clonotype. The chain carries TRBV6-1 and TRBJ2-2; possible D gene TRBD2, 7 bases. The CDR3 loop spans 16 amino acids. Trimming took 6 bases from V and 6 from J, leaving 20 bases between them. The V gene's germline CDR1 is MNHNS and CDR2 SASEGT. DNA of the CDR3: TGTGCCAGCAGCAGCCGCCCGGGGGGCAGGGCCGGGGAGCTGTTTTTT. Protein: CASSSRPGGRAGELFF.

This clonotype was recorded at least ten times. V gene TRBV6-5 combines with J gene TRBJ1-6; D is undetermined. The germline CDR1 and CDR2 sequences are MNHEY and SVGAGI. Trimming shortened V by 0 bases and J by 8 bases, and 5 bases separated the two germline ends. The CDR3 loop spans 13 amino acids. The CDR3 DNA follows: TGTGCCAGCAGTTACTCCAGCTATTCACCCCTCCACTTT. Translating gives CASSYSSYSPLHF.

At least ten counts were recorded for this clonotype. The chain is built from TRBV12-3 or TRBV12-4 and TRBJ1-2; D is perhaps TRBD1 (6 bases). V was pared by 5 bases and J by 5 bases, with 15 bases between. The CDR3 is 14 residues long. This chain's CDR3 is CASSKVQGTYGYTF. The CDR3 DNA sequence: TGTGCCAGCAGTAAGGTCCAGGGGACGTATGGCTACACCTTC.

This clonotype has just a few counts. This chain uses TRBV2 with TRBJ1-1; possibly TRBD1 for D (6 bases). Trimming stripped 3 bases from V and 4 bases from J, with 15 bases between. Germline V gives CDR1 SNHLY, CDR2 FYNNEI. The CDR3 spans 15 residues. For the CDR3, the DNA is TGTGCCAGCAGTGATGGAACAGGGTTGATCACTGAAGCTTTCTTT. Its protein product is CASSDGTGLITEAFF.

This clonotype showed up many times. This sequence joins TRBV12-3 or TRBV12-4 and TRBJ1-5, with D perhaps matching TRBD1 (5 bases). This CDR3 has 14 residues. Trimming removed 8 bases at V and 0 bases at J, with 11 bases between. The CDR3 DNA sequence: TGTGCCAGCTGCCGAGGGGATAGCAATCAGCCCCAGCATTTT. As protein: CASCRGDSNQPQHF.

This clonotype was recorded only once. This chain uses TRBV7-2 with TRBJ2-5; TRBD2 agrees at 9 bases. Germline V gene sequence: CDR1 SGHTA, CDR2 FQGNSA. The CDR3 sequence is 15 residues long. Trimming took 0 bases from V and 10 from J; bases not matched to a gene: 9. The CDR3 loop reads CASSLAGGGAQHQYF. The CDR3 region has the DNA TGTGCCAGCAGCTTAGCCGGCGGGGGGGCCCAGCACCAGTACTTC.

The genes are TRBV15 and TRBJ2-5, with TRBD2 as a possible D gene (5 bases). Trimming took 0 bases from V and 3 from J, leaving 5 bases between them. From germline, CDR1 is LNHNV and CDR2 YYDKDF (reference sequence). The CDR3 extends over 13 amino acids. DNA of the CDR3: TGTGCCACCAGCAGAGATAGCGAAGAGACCCAGTACTTC. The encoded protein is CATSRDSEETQYF.

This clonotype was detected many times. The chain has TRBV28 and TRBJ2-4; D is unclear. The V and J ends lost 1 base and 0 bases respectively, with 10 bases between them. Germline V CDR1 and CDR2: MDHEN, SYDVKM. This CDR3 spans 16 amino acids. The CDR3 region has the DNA TGTGCCAGCAGTTTATTCCGGCAGCTAGCCAAAAACATTCAGTACTTC. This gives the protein CASSLFRQLAKNIQYF.

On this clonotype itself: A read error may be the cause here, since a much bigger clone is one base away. The CDR3 nucleotides are TGTGCCAGCAGCGCGTCCTTTTTCGGGGAGCTGTGTTTT. It codes for CASSASFFGELCF. The V call is TRBV9, the J call TRBJ2-2, with D possibly matching TRBD2 (5 bases). CDR1 is SGDLS and CDR2 is YYNGEE in the germline V gene. The CDR3 contains 13 residues.

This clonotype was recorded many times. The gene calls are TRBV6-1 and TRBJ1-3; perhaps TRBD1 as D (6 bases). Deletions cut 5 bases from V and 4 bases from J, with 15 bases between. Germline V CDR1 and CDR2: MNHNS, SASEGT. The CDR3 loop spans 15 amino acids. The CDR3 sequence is CASSPPRDKGNTIYF. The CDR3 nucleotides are TGTGCCAGCAGTCCTCCCCGGGACAAAGGAAACACCATATATTTT.

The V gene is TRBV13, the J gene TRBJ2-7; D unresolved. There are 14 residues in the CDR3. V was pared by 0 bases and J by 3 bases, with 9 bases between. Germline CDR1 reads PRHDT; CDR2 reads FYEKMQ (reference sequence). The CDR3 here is CASSLGDRYYEQYF. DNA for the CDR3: TGTGCCAGCAGCTTAGGGGACCGCTACTACGAGCAGTACTTC.

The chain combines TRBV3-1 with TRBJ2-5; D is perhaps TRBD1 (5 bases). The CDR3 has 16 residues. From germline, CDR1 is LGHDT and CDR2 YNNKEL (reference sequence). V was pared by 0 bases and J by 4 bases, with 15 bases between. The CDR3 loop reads CASSQDWARAPETQYF. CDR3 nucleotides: TGTGCCAGCAGCCAAGATTGGGCCAGGGCGCCAGAGACCCAGTACTTC.

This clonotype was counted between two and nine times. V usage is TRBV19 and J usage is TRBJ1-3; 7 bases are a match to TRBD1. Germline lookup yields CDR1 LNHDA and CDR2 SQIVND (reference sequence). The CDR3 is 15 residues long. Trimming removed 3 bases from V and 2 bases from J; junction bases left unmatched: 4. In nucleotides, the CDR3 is TGTGCCAGTAGTATTCCGACAGGGACTGGAAACACCATATATTTT. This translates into CASSIPTGTGNTIYF.

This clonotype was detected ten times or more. The CDR3, as DNA: TGTGCCTGGAGTGTAGAGACGGGTTCTAGCTACGAGCAGTACTTC. Translation: CAWSVETGSSYEQYF. The gene calls are TRBV30 and TRBJ2-7; D unresolved. Trimming removed 0 bases at V and 3 bases at J, with 15 bases between. The CDR3 loop spans 15 amino acids. CDR1 GTSNPN and CDR2 SVGIG come from the germline V gene (reference sequence). The complete variable domain, with remaining parts taken from reference TRBV30 and TRBJ2-7, reads SQTIHQWPATLVQPVGSPLSLECTVEGTSNPNLYWYRQAAGRGLQLLFYSVGIGQISSEVPQNLSASRPQDRQFILSSKKLLLSDSGFYLCAWSVETGSSYEQYFGPGTRLTVT.

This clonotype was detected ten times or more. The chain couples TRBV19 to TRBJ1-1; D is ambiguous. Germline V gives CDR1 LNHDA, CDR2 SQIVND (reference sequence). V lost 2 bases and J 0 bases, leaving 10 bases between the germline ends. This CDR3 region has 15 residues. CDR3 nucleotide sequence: TGTGCCAGTAGTATAAGCCTGACCATGAACACTGAAGCTTTCTTT. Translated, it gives CASSISLTMNTEAFF.

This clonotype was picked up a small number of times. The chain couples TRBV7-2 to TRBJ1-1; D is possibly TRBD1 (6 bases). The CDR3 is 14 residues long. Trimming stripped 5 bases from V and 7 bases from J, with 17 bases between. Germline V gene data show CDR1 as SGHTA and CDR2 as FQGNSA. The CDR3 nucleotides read TGTGCCAGCAGCCTATCAGGGGTTTCGATTGAAGCTTTCTTT. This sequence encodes CASSLSGVSIEAFF.

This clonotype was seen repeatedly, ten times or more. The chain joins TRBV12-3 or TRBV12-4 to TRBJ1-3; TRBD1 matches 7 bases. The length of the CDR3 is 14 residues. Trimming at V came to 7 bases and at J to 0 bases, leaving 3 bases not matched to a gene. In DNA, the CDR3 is TGTGCCAGCAATTACAGGGGCTCTGGAAACACCATATATTTT. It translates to CASNYRGSGNTIYF.

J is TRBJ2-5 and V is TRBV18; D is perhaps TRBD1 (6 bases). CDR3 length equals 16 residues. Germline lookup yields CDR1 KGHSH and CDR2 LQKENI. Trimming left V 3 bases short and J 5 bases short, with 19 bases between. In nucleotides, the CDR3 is TGTGCCAGCTCACCTATTCGAACAGGGATTAGGGAGACCCAGTACTTC. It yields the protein CASSPIRTGIRETQYF.

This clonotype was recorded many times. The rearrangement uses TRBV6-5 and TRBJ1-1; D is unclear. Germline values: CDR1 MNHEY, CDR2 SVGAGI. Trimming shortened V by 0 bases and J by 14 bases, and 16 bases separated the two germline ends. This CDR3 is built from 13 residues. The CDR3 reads CASSYSMGFVEFF. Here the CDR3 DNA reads TGTGCCAGCAGTTACTCGATGGGGTTTGTTGAATTCTTT.

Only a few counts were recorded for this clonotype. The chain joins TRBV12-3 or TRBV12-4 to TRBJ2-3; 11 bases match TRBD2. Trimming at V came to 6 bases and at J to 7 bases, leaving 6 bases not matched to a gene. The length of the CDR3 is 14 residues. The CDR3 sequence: CASSSSGGINTQYF. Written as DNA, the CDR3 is TGTGCCAGCAGCTCTAGCGGGGGGATAAATACGCAGTATTTT.

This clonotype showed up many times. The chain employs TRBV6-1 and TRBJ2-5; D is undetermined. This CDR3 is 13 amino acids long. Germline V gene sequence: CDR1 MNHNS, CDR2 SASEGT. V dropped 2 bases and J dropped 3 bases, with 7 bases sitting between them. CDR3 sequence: CASSEITEETQYF. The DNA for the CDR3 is TGTGCCAGCAGTGAAATCACAGAAGAGACCCAGTACTTC.

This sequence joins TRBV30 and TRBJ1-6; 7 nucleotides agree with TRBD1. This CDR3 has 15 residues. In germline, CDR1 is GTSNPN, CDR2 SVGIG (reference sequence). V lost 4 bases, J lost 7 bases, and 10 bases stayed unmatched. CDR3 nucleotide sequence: TGTGCCTGGAACGCCCGACAGGGACCCAATTCACCCCTCCACTTT. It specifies CAWNARQGPNSPLHF.

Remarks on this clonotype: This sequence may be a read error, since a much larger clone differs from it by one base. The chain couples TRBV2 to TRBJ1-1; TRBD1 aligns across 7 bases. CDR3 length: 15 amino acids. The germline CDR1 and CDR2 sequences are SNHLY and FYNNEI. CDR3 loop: CASCEMAQGTAEAFF. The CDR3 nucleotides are TGTGCCAGCTGTGAAATGGCCCAGGGGACAGCCGAAGCTTTCTTT.

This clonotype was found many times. The DNA of the CDR3 is TGTGCCAGCAGTTTGAGGGGGTTGAACACCGGGGAGCTGTTTTTT. This gives the protein CASSLRGLNTGELFF. This chain links TRBV12-3 or TRBV12-4 with TRBJ2-2; the D gene is possibly TRBD1 (6 bases). The V and J ends lost 3 bases and 1 base respectively, with 9 bases between them. This CDR3 has 15 residues.

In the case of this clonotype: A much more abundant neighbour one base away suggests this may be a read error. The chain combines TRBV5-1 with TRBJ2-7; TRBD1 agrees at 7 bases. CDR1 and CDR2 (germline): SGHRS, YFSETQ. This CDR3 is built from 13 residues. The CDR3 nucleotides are TGCGCCAGCAGCTCCAGGACAGGCGACGAGCAGTGCTTC. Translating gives CASSSRTGDEQCF.

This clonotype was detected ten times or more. Here the CDR3 reads CASSQDSRGLFYEQYF. CDR3 DNA: TGTGCCAGCAGCCAAGACTCCCGGGGTCTTTTCTACGAGCAGTACTTC. The chain employs TRBV4-2 and TRBJ2-7; weak D call: TRBD2 (5 bases). CDR1 and CDR2 from the germline V gene are LGHNA and YNFKEQ. CDR3 size: 16 residues. Trimming shortened V by 0 bases and J by 3 bases, and 15 bases separated the two germline ends.

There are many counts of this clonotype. Written as DNA, the CDR3 is TGTGCTAGTGGTCCCGGGACAGCAAATCAGCCCCAGCATTTT. It codes for CASGPGTANQPQHF. The V call is TRBV12-5, the J call TRBJ1-5; 7 bases fit TRBD1. The CDR3 has 14 residues. CDR1 is LGHNT, CDR2 FRNRAP, per germline. V was pared by 5 bases and J by 4 bases, with 5 bases of the junction left unmatched.

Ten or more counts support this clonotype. The CDR3 sequence is CASSVTGYAKTQYF. The CDR3 nucleotides read TGTGCCAGCAGTGTCACAGGGTATGCAAAGACCCAGTACTTC. V usage is TRBV12-3 or TRBV12-4 and J usage is TRBJ2-5; maybe TRBD1 (6 bases). With 5 bases removed from V and 6 bases from J, the gap between germline ends came to 16 bases. This CDR3 has 14 amino acids.

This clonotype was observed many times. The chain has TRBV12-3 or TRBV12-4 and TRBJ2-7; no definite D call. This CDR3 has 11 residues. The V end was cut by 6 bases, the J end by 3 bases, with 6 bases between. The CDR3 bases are TGTGCCAGCAGCCGACACTACGAGCAGTACTTC. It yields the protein CASSRHYEQYF.

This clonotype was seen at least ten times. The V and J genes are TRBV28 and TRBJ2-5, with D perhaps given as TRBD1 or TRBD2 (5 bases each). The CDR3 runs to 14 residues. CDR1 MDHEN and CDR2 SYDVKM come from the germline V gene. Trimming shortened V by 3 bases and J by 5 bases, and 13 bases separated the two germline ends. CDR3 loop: CASSFGRDAETQYF. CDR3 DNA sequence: TGTGCCAGCAGTTTCGGCCGGGACGCGGAGACCCAGTACTTC.

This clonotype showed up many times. CDR3 amino acids: CASSIAGFNTEAFF. The CDR3 DNA sequence: TGCGCCAGCAGCATAGCGGGTTTTAACACTGAAGCTTTCTTT. The chain employs TRBV5-1 and TRBJ1-1; D uncertain. There are 14 residues in the CDR3. In germline, CDR1 is SGHRS, CDR2 YFSETQ. Trimming took off 4 bases at V and 2 bases at J, with 12 bases between the two ends.

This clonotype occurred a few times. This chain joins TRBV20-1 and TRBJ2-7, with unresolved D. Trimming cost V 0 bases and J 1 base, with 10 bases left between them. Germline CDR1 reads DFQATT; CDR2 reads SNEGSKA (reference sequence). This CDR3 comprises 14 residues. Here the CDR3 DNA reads TGCAGTGCTAGAGAGAGGCAGTTTTCCTACGAGCAGTACTTC. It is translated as CSARERQFSYEQYF.